The TCR beta chain described here comes from a study of shared clonotypes between healthy human individuals. Notes on the study in general: Few donors limited the genetic and exposure-history diversity represented. Sharing across several donors was seen in approximately 5.2% of naive CD4 clonotypes.

Comment on this clone: What it binds is not known.

V lost 9 bases and J lost 1, with 10 bases in between. The germline CDR1 and CDR2 sequences are KGHSH and LQKENI. There are 12 residues in the CDR3. Data came from immunoSEQ multiplex PCR; TCRdb stores just in-frame clones and leaves some out. The table includes approximately 710,000 clones, about nine tenths detected once. Material: memory CD8+ T cells from PBMCs. Noted subset: CD45RO+ cells pooled with CCR7-negative TemRA cells. This TCR derives from a man in his late teens or twenties in good health. Some clones in this sample may be carry-over from other donors' samples. The gene calls are TRBV18 and TRBJ2-7, with unresolved D. The CDR3 sequence: CASSDGSYEQYF. CDR3 nucleotides: TGTGCCAGTTCCGACGGGTCCTACGAGCAGTACTTC. Full variable domain (outside the CDR3, taken from reference TRBV18 and TRBJ2-7): NAGVMQNPRHLVRRRGQEARLRCSPMKGHSHVYWYRQLPEEGLKFMVYLQKENIIDESGMPKERFSAEFPKEGPSILRIQQVVRGDSAAYFCASSDGSYEQYFGPGTRLTVT.